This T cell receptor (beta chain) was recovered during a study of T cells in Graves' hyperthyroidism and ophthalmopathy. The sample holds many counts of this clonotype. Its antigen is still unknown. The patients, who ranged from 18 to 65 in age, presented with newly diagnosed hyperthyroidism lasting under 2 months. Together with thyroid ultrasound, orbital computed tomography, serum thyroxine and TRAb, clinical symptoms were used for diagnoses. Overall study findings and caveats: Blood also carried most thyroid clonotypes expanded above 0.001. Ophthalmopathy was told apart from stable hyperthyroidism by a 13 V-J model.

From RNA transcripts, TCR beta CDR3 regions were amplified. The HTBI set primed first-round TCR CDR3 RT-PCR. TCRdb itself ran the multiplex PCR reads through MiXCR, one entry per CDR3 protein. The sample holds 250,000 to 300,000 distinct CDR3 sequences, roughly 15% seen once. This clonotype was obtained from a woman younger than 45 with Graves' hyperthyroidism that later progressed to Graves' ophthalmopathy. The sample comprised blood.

As DNA, the CDR3 is TGTGCCAGCAGCCAAGAAGGCGGGAACAACTATGGCTACACCTTC. Protein: CASSQEGGNNYGYTF. V and J are TRBV14 and TRBJ1-2; D gene unclear. This CDR3 spans 15 amino acids. Trimming cost V 0 bases and J 2 bases, with 10 bases left between them. Germline V gene lookup returns CDR1 SGHDN and CDR2 FVKESK.